This T cell receptor (beta chain) originates from a study of identical twins. General observations from the study: Whereas memory repertoires showed no such difference, abundant cord blood beta clonotypes carried fewer insertions. Weaker excess sharing between twins was seen in beta out-of-frame sequences.

As concerns this clonotype: The target antigen is unknown.

Every sampled donor was Caucasian and healthy. J lost 4 bases, V lost 2 bases, and 3 bases had no gene match. The CDR3 spans 14 residues. CDR1 and CDR2 from the germline V gene are SNHLY and FYNNEI. Through template switching, a universal primer site was introduced, and the cDNA contained unique molecular identifiers. Each CDR3 protein gets one entry after TCRdb re-called the 5' RACE reads with MiXCR. The profile shows 15,000 to 20,000 distinct CDR3 sequences, 55% to 75% of them singletons. The chain combines TRBV2 with TRBJ1-1; 8 nucleotides align to TRBD1. The sequenced sample was memory (CD45RO+) T cells sorted from blood. The clonotype was recovered from a woman younger than 35 in good health. This table probably holds off-target reads from a library built for another chain. This CDR3 reads CASSERTGSTEAFF. DNA for the CDR3: TGTGCCAGCAGTGAAAGGACAGGGAGCACTGAAGCTTTCTTT.